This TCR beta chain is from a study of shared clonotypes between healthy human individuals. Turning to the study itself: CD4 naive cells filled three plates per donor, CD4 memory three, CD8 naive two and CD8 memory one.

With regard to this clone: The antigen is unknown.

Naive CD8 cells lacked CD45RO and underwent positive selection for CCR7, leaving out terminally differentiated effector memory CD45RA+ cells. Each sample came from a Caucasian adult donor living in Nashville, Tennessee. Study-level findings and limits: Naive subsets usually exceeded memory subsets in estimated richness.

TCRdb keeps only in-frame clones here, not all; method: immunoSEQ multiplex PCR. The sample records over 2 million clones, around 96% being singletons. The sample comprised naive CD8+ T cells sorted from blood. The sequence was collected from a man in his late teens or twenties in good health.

The CDR3 sequence: CAIQTLGSTEAFF. Written as DNA, the CDR3 is TGTGCCATCCAGACCTTGGGGAGCACTGAAGCTTTCTTT. This sequence joins TRBV28 and TRBJ1-1, with D unresolved. CDR3 size: 13 residues. V dropped 10 bases and J dropped 4 bases, with 16 bases sitting between them. Germline-derived CDR1 and CDR2 are MDHEN and SYDVKM.